These 19 T cell receptor beta chains share one sample of origin, sequenced in a study of T cell repertoires in cytomegalovirus infection. For these receptors, no antigen is known. MiXCR, run by TCRdb on the reads, gives a single entry per CDR3 protein. The sample carries hundreds of thousands of distinct CDR3 sequences, around 32% recorded once. Here the sequenced sample was cultured PBMCs, taken from culture after CMV antigen stimulation. The receptors shown here come from a human donor in good health (CMV status not recorded). Some clones in this sample may be carry-over from other donors' samples.

This clonotype was picked up a small number of times. This chain uses TRBV7-4 with TRBJ2-4, with 7 bases fitting TRBD1. The CDR3 is 16 residues long. The J segment lost 5 bases and the V segment lost 5 bases, leaving 12 bases of the junction unmatched. In germline, CDR1 is SGHVT, CDR2 SQSDAQ. CDR3 bases: TGTGCCAGCAGCACACAACAGGGGCCCTGGGAAAACATTCAGTACTTC. It specifies CASSTQQGPWENIQYF.

In its sample, this clonotype was seen a few times. The V and J genes are TRBV10-3 and TRBJ1-5; the D gene is possibly TRBD1 (5 bases). This CDR3 spans 16 amino acids. CDR1 and CDR2 (germline): ENHRY, SYGVKD. The V gene lost 0 bases and the J gene lost 2 bases, with 11 bases spanning the gap. CDR3 nucleotide sequence: TGTGCCATCAGTGAGTCGTCAGGGTCAGGCAATCAGCCCCAGCATTTT. As protein: CAISESSGSGNQPQHF.

V usage is TRBV29-1 and J usage is TRBJ2-1, with 8 nucleotides matching TRBD1. The germline V gene encodes CDR1 SQVTM and CDR2 ANQGSEA. CDR3 length equals 13 residues. The trim removed 8 bases at V and 3 bases at J, leaving 6 bases unmatched. CDR3 in DNA: TGCAGCCTGGACAGGGCTATCTACAATGAGCAGTTCTTC. This codes for CSLDRAIYNEQFF.

In this sample, this clonotype turned up a few times. The CDR3 coding sequence is TGTGCCAGCAGTTTTGTGTTCGACGAGCAGTACTTC. Its protein product is CASSFVFDEQYF. The chain combines TRBV12-3 or TRBV12-4 with TRBJ2-7; no reliable D call. The V end lost 3 bases, the J end lost 5 bases, and 8 bases lay between the germline ends. The CDR3 length is 12 residues.

The chain's CDR3 is CASSTRDSRSRLHF. CDR3 sequence (DNA): TGTGCCAGTAGTACAAGGGACAGCCGTTCACGGCTCCACTTT. The J gene is TRBJ1-6, the V gene TRBV19, with 7 bases that match TRBD1. Trimming cost V 4 bases and J 16 bases; bases outside gene matches: 13. The CDR3 totals 14 residues. The germline V gene has CDR1 LNHDA and CDR2 SQIVND (reference sequence).

The chain links TRBV28 to TRBJ1-1; 8 nucleotides agree with TRBD1. The germline V gene has CDR1 MDHEN and CDR2 SYDVKM. There are 13 residues in the CDR3. V was pared by 5 bases and J by 6 bases, with 5 bases of the junction left unmatched. The CDR3, as DNA: TGTGCCAGCAGTCTAAGGACAGGGCCTGAAGCTTTCTTT. Its translation: CASSLRTGPEAFF. Supplemented by reference TRBV28 and TRBJ1-1, the full variable domain reads DVKVTQSSRYLVKRTGEKVFLECVQDMDHENMFWYRQDPGLGLRLIYFSYDVKMKEKGDIPEGYSVSREKKERFSLILESASTNQTSMYLCASSLRTGPEAFFGQGTRLTVV.

The chain recombines TRBV2 with TRBJ1-5, with no clear D. This CDR3 contains 13 residues. Germline CDR1 SNHLY, CDR2 FYNNEI. The V and J ends lost 7 bases and 4 bases respectively, with 11 bases between them. Written as DNA, the CDR3 is TGTGCCAGCACGTGGAGCGGGAATCAGCCCCAGCATTTT. This codes for CASTWSGNQPQHF. Looking up the rest from reference TRBV2 and TRBJ1-5 gives the full variable domain: EPEVTQTPSHQVTQMGQEVILRCVPISNHLYFYWYRQILGQKVEFLVSFYNNEISEKSEIFDDQFSVERPDGSNFTLKIRSTKLEDSAMYFCASTWSGNQPQHFGDGTRLSIL.

This sequence joins TRBV14 and TRBJ2-7; 14 positions match TRBD2. CDR1 and CDR2 from the germline V gene are SGHDN and FVKESK. V lost 6 bases and J lost 4; bases outside the gene matches: 5. The CDR3 is 15 residues long. The CDR3 protein is CASSRTSGGIYEQYF. The CDR3 DNA sequence: TGTGCCAGCAGTCGGACTAGCGGGGGGATATACGAGCAGTACTTC.

The J gene is TRBJ2-7, the V gene TRBV7-2; maybe TRBD1 (6 bases). V gave up 5 bases and J gave up 5 bases, with 13 bases separating them. Germline lookup yields CDR1 SGHTA and CDR2 FQGNSA. The CDR3 contains 13 residues. The chain's CDR3 is CASSTRDKHEQYF. The CDR3 DNA reads as TGTGCCAGCAGCACCCGGGACAAGCACGAGCAGTACTTC.

This clonotype was seen only a few times. CDR3 DNA: TGTGCCATCACCTCTGACAGGAACACTGAAGCTTTCTTT. It codes for CAITSDRNTEAFF. The J gene is TRBJ1-1, the V gene TRBV10-3, with a possible D match to TRBD1 (5 bases). The V end lost 7 bases, the J end lost 1 base, and 10 bases lay between the germline ends. The CDR3 is made up of 13 amino acids. The germline V gene encodes CDR1 ENHRY and CDR2 SYGVKD.

This clonotype has just a few counts. The rearrangement links TRBV4-1 to TRBJ2-4, with no clear D. V was pared by 1 base and J by 4 bases, with 14 bases between. The CDR3 covers 16 residues. CDR1 and CDR2 from the germline V gene are MGHRA and YSYEKL. This chain's CDR3 is CASSQVGRGVKNIQYF. The CDR3, as DNA: TGCGCCAGCAGCCAAGTGGGAAGAGGCGTAAAAAACATTCAGTACTTC.

J is TRBJ2-1 and V is TRBV9, with D perhaps matching TRBD1 (5 bases). The V gene's germline CDR1 is SGDLS and CDR2 YYNGEE. Between the trimmed V and J ends, which lost 4 bases and 8 bases, there was a span of 16 bases. The length of the CDR3 is 14 residues. CDR3 nucleotides: TGTGCCAGCAGCCCCCGGACACGAGGCCATGAGCAGTTCTTC. Translated: CASSPRTRGHEQFF.

This chain uses TRBV20-1 with TRBJ1-5; TRBD1 matches 7 bases. Per the germline V gene, CDR1 is DFQATT and CDR2 is SNEGSKA (reference sequence). The CDR3 runs to 17 residues. The trim removed 2 bases at V and 0 bases at J, leaving 10 bases unmatched. This CDR3 is CSARTGDFSYSNQPQHF. DNA of the CDR3: TGCAGTGCTAGAACAGGGGATTTCAGCTATAGCAATCAGCCCCAGCATTTT.

In this sample, this clonotype turned up many times. This chain links TRBV7-2 with TRBJ2-5; D ambiguous. The ends were cut back, 1 base at V and 2 bases at J, with 5 bases in the middle. CDR1 and CDR2 from the germline V gene are SGHTA and FQGNSA. This CDR3 has 13 residues. The CDR3 loop reads CASSLGDQETQYF. The CDR3 bases are TGTGCCAGCAGCTTAGGGGATCAAGAGACCCAGTACTTC.

The rearrangement uses TRBV2 and TRBJ2-3, with TRBD2 as a possible D gene (6 bases). CDR3 size: 16 residues. Germline loops: CDR1 SNHLY, CDR2 FYNNEI. Deletions cut 2 bases from V and 1 base from J, with 13 bases between. The chain's CDR3 is CASSENLQRGTDTQYF. DNA of the CDR3: TGTGCCAGCAGTGAAAATCTCCAGCGGGGCACAGATACGCAGTATTTT.

This clonotype was observed a handful of times. The chain is built from TRBV12-3 or TRBV12-4 and TRBJ2-3; D is uncertain. Trimming left V 3 bases short and J 4 bases short, with 11 bases between. This CDR3 contains 14 residues. CDR3 region: CASSLLQSADTQYF. The DNA of the CDR3 is TGTGCCAGCAGTTTGTTGCAGTCTGCAGATACGCAGTATTTT.

This clonotype was counted a few times. The chain couples TRBV18 to TRBJ2-7, with 9 bases identical to TRBD1. Losses at the gene ends were 5 bases for V and 0 bases for J; bases not matched to a gene: 5. Germline-derived CDR1 and CDR2 are KGHSH and LQKENI. The CDR3 runs to 15 residues. The CDR3 spells CASSEDRGNSYEQYF. The CDR3 DNA reads as TGTGCCAGCTCAGAGGACAGGGGTAACTCCTACGAGCAGTACTTC.

This clonotype was counted only a few times. The V call is TRBV7-9, the J call TRBJ1-2; D ambiguous. V was clipped by 5 bases and J by 6 bases, with 16 bases between them. This CDR3 is built from 14 residues. Germline V gene sequence: CDR1 SEHNR, CDR2 FQNEAQ (reference sequence). CDR3 sequence (DNA): TGTGCCAGCAGCCCTGGACGGGCCCTGGATGGCTACACCTTC. It is translated as CASSPGRALDGYTF.

This rearrangement joins TRBV20-1 to TRBJ2-3; 10 nucleotides line up with TRBD2. This CDR3 region has 14 residues. Germline lookup yields CDR1 DFQATT and CDR2 SNEGSKA (reference sequence). After removal of 4 bases from V and 4 bases from J, the junction contained 5 bases not matched to a gene. The CDR3: CSATSGGAADTQYF. In DNA form, the CDR3 reads TGCAGTGCTACAAGCGGGGGGGCCGCAGATACGCAGTATTTT.